The 19 T cell receptor beta chains below were found in one sample sequenced in a study of T cell responses to AZD1222 COVID-19 vaccine. Sequenced by immunoSEQ multiplex PCR; TCRdb stores in-frame clones only, minus some. This sample has 90,000 or so clones; about 91% occur once, and the top ten carry approximately 5%. The source was peripheral blood, collected 28 days after the second AZD1222 dose. All receptors come from an adult who received the AZD1222 COVID-19 vaccine.

The chain employs TRBV12-3 or TRBV12-4 and TRBJ1-6; D is undetermined. This CDR3 contains 12 residues. Trimming pared 2 bases from V and 9 bases from J, leaving 5 bases between. The CDR3 DNA reads as TGTGCCAGCAGTTTATGGAGTTCACCCCTCCACTTT. This encodes CASSLWSSPLHF.

The chain combines TRBV2 with TRBJ2-7; D unclear. Deletions cut 4 bases from V and 5 bases from J, with 6 bases between. CDR1 is SNHLY and CDR2 is FYNNEI in the germline V gene. This CDR3 spans 11 amino acids. Here the CDR3 DNA reads TGTGCCAGCAGTGTTATCGACGAGCAGTACTTC. Translated: CASSVIDEQYF.

The CDR3 bases are TGTGCCTGGCAGGGAGGGGGCCTTCAGCCCCAGCATTTT. Translating it yields CAWQGGGLQPQHF. The chain uses TRBV30 and TRBJ1-5; TRBD1 matches at 7 bases. CDR1 is GTSNPN and CDR2 is SVGIG in the germline V gene (reference sequence). CDR3 length: 13 amino acids. The V and J ends lost 5 bases and 6 bases, in that order; junction bases with no gene match: 7.

The chain couples TRBV3-1 (or the pseudogene TRBV3-2) to TRBJ1-1, with D possibly TRBD1 on 5 matching bases. The CDR3 is 15 residues long. The V end lost 4 bases, the J end lost 0 bases, and 12 bases lay between the germline ends. Per germline, CDR1 LGHDT and CDR2 YNNKEL (reference sequence). The CDR3 sequence: CASSRRGEMNTEAFF. The DNA for the CDR3 is TGTGCCAGCAGCCGGCGAGGGGAGATGAACACTGAAGCTTTCTTT.

The J gene is TRBJ1-1, the V gene TRBV12-3 or TRBV12-4; D ambiguous. This CDR3 is built from 13 residues. The ends were cut back, 3 bases at V and 6 bases at J, with 11 bases in the middle. As DNA, the CDR3 is TGTGCCAGCAGTTTTGGTTTGGGCGCTGAAGCTTTCTTT. Residues: CASSFGLGAEAFF.

The gene calls are TRBV29-1 and TRBJ1-1; D possibly corresponds to TRBD1 (5 bases). Germline CDR1 reads SQVTM; CDR2 reads ANQGSEA. Trimming took 4 bases from V and 1 from J, leaving 10 bases between them. The CDR3 is 13 residues long. DNA for the CDR3: TGCAGCGTTGGCTCGCAGGGGAACACTGAAGCTTTCTTT. Translated: CSVGSQGNTEAFF.

This rearrangement joins TRBV10-3 to TRBJ2-7; D remains unclear. The CDR3 length is 14 residues. V was shortened by 2 bases and J by 2 bases, with 10 bases between the two germline ends. The germline V gene has CDR1 ENHRY and CDR2 SYGVKD. The CDR3 here is CAISEPVTAYEQYF. The CDR3 bases are TGTGCCATCAGTGAGCCTGTAACCGCCTACGAGCAGTACTTC.

The V and J genes are TRBV7-8 and TRBJ2-1; D is perhaps TRBD1 or TRBD2 (7 bases each). This CDR3 spans 14 amino acids. V dropped 11 bases and J dropped 3 bases, with 17 bases sitting between them. Germline V gene lookup returns CDR1 SGHVS and CDR2 FQNEAQ. Here the CDR3 DNA reads TGTGCCTCCAGGGGGGGACTAAACTACAATGAGCAGTTCTTC. This sequence encodes CASRGGLNYNEQFF.

The J gene is TRBJ2-5, the V gene TRBV11-3; the D is unclear. This CDR3 comprises 14 residues. V was trimmed by 8 bases and J by 3 bases, leaving 16 bases between them. From germline, CDR1 is SGHNT and CDR2 YENEEA. In DNA, the CDR3 is TGTGCCAGCGTTGGACCTTCCAATAAAGAGACCCAGTACTTC. Translated, it gives CASVGPSNKETQYF.

This clone occurred a few times. This chain uses TRBV2 with TRBJ2-2; D is perhaps TRBD2 (5 bases). The CDR3 has 13 amino acids. Per germline, CDR1 SNHLY and CDR2 FYNNEI. V lost 7 bases and J lost 6, with 12 bases in between. The DNA for the CDR3 is TGTGCCAGCACACGAGAGGAGGCCGGGGAGCTGTTTTTT. It translates to CASTREEAGELFF.

The chain couples TRBV5-4 to TRBJ1-2; TRBD1 aligns across 8 bases. CDR3 length: 18 amino acids. The V segment lost 0 bases and the J segment 6 bases; nucleotides outside the gene matches: 16. Per the germline V gene, CDR1 is SGHNT and CDR2 is YYREEE (reference sequence). For the CDR3, the DNA is TGTGCCAGCAGCTTGGCCGGCCAGGGGGCGCTTAATAGGAATGGCTACACCTTC. It yields the protein CASSLAGQGALNRNGYTF.

The V call is TRBV3-1 (or the pseudogene TRBV3-2), the J call TRBJ2-1; 9 bases fit TRBD2. Per germline, CDR1 LGHDT and CDR2 YNNKEL (reference sequence). The CDR3 has 15 residues. V trimming: 5 bases; J trimming: 7 bases; junction bases outside the gene matches: 9. CDR3 sequence: CASSTPGLAANEQFF. For the CDR3, the DNA is TGTGCCAGCAGCACTCCGGGACTAGCTGCTAATGAGCAGTTCTTC.

The chain uses TRBV19 and TRBJ2-5; no definite D call. The CDR3 extends over 15 amino acids. CDR1 LNHDA and CDR2 SQIVND come from the germline V gene (reference sequence). Deletions cut 5 bases from V and 2 bases from J, with 15 bases between. The CDR3 bases are TGTGCCAGTAGTTGGCTCGGCAGCCAACAAGAGACCCAGTACTTC. Its protein is CASSWLGSQQETQYF.

The chain has TRBV12-3 or TRBV12-4 and TRBJ1-2; D gene unclear. Trimming cost V 6 bases and J 4 bases, with 9 bases left between them. The CDR3 has 12 amino acids. The CDR3 DNA sequence: TGTGCCAGCAGCCGACAAAGCTATGGCTACACCTTC. It translates to CASSRQSYGYTF.

The rearrangement links TRBV6-2 or TRBV6-3 to TRBJ1-2; D unresolved. The CDR3 consists of 14 residues. From germline, CDR1 is MNHEY and CDR2 SVGEGT. Trimming stripped 0 bases from V and 7 bases from J, with 12 bases between. The CDR3 DNA is TGTGCCAGCAGTTACTCCGGTAGTGCGGGTGGCTACACCTTC. It encodes CASSYSGSAGGYTF.

This sequence joins TRBV5-1 and TRBJ1-6, with 8 bases aligning to TRBD1. CDR3 size: 15 residues. Germline values: CDR1 SGHRS, CDR2 YFSETQ. Trimming at V came to 4 bases and at J to 7 bases, leaving 7 bases not matched to a gene. CDR3 in amino acids: CASSNQGAYNSPLHF. The CDR3 DNA follows: TGCGCCAGCAGCAACCAGGGGGCTTACAATTCACCCCTCCACTTT.

The genes are TRBV28 and TRBJ1-6, with 10 bases aligning to TRBD1. V lost 7 bases to trimming and J lost 14 bases; unmatched junction nucleotides: 14. CDR1 and CDR2 from the germline V gene are MDHEN and SYDVKM. There are 15 residues in the CDR3. The DNA of the CDR3 is TGTGCCAGCATCCAGGGAGGACAGGGGGTGGAGGCCCTCCACTTT. Protein product: CASIQGGQGVEALHF.

The chain combines TRBV6-5 with TRBJ2-2; TRBD1 might be the D (6 bases). The length of the CDR3 is 14 residues. Germline-derived CDR1 and CDR2 are MNHEY and SVGAGI. The V end was cut by 8 bases, the J end by 0 bases, with 10 bases between. The CDR3, as DNA: TGTGCCAGCCAGACAGGCACGAACACCGGGGAGCTGTTTTTT. This codes for CASQTGTNTGELFF.

V and J are TRBV5-8 and TRBJ2-3; 9 bases line up with TRBD1. V lost 4 bases, J lost 7 bases, and 10 bases stayed unmatched. The CDR3 runs to 15 residues. Germline CDR1 SGHTS, CDR2 YDEGEE. CDR3 sequence reads: CASSAGTGWYNTQYF. The CDR3 bases are TGTGCCAGCAGCGCCGGGACAGGGTGGTACAATACGCAGTATTTT.